This record looks at one T cell receptor beta chain sequence and its context. Its antigen is undetermined. CDR3 size: 14 residues. V lost 4 bases and J lost 0, with 9 bases in between. Germline-derived CDR1 and CDR2 are MGHDK and SYGVNS. These data belong to a study of cytomegalovirus exposure and HLA in healthy donors. Turning to the study itself: Genotyping of roughly 400 donors showed that about 79% belonged to the Caucasian-associated ancestry cluster. Regarding the study as a whole: Earlier results showed most TCR beta V segments being productive about 87% or about 30% of the time. A later analysis, which compared TCR beta chains of equal frequency, found the HLA-associated ones more clonally expanded.

It was with 60 Vbeta and 13 Jbeta primers that the PCR ran. Here immunoSEQ multiplex PCR was the method, and the copy in TCRdb shows in-frame clones only, minus some. The table shows around 230,000 clones, with over 75% occurring only once. This receptor was obtained from a male donor in good health and CMV-seronegative. Sequenced sample: PBMCs. The chain has TRBV25-1 and TRBJ2-5, with D unresolved. In nucleotides, the CDR3 is TGTGCCAGCAGTGGTGTTACACACCAAGAGACCCAGTACTTC. This gives the protein CASSGVTHQETQYF.